The clone carrying this TCR beta chain was seen a handful of times. Isolated per sample were at least 6 million PBMCs. At least 5.5 micrograms of total RNA were extracted per sample. CDR3 length: 12 amino acids. Germline CDR1 reads ENHRY; CDR2 reads SYGVKD. V lost 5 bases and J 4 bases, leaving 8 bases between the germline ends. The authors ran a second PCR of about 6 to 12 cycles using a sample-barcoded 5' primer and a J-beta primer mix. Via MiXCR, TCRdb re-called the 5' RACE reads, giving one row per CDR3 protein. The sample comprises about 830,000 distinct CDR3 sequences, about 59% of which are singletons, and around a quarter rests with the top ten. This sample is part of a study of blood T cells in healthy people across ages. Study information: Per every two T cells, about one barcoded beta molecule was captured by template switching.

This receptor was obtained from a man between 25 and 39 years old in good health. The rearrangement joins TRBV10-3 to TRBJ2-5, with a tentative D call TRBD1 (6 bases). Material for sequencing was blood. CDR3 in amino acids: CAISQGSETQYF. CDR3 in DNA: TGTGCCATCAGTCAGGGGTCAGAGACCCAGTACTTC.